The sequence of this T cell receptor (beta chain) was determined in a study of blood T cell repertoires in COVID-19. Study in general: The United States, Italy and Spain provided the acute and convalescent COVID-19 samples. T cells, B-cell-depleted T cells, or PBMCs provided the cDNA or gDNA that served as material.

The germline V and J ends were trimmed by 1 base and 1 base, with 6 bases remaining between them. CDR1 and CDR2 (germline): MGHRA, YSYEKL. The CDR3 runs 14 residues. Data came from immunoSEQ multiplex PCR; TCRdb stores just in-frame clones and leaves some out. The profile shows fewer than 450,000 clones, around nine tenths of them singletons. Enrolment of Seattle patients took place during active infection, and they were followed longitudinally. Remarks on this clone: The same CDR3 also results from other DNA sequences found in this sample.

The sequenced sample consisted of peripheral blood. The V call is TRBV4-1, the J call TRBJ2-3, with D possibly being TRBD2 (6 bases). The receptor was derived from a woman in her 70s with COVID-19, enrolled during active disease. CDR3 protein: CASSQAGGTDTQYF. The DNA for the CDR3 is TGCGCCAGCAGCCAAGCGGGGGGCACAGATACGCAGTATTTT.